A selection of T cell receptor beta chains follows, all from one sample in a study of T cells in Graves' hyperthyroidism and ophthalmopathy. TCRdb used MiXCR to reprocess the multiplex PCR reads, holding one entry per CDR3 protein. The sample holds over 450,000 distinct CDR3 sequences, over 15% seen once. Sequencing was carried out using blood. Source of these receptors: a woman aged 18-29 years with Graves' ophthalmopathy. CDR3s include the opening cysteine and the closing phenylalanine or tryptophan. Fields, in order: J gene, clone size, V gene, D gene, CDR3 protein, CDR3 DNA. The D gene is left open where the match is weak. The size field is filled for only some rows; it gives once, few, many or a size class.

TRBJ1-5,many,TRBV6-2/TRBV6-3,NA,CASSPIGLSGSGNQPQHF,TGTGCCAGCAGCCCGATAGGCCTGTCTGGATCGGGCAATCAGCCCCAGCATTTT
TRBJ2-2,few,TRBV4-1,TRBD2,CASSQGGLAGGAGELFF,TGCGCCAGCAGCCAAGGGGGACTAGCGGGAGGGGCCGGGGAGCTGTTTTTT
TRBJ1-6,few,TRBV6-1,NA,CASSETNRPKFGSPLHF,TGTGCCAGCAGTGAAACGAACCGCCCCAAATTTGGTTCACCCCTCCACTTT
TRBJ1-1,NA,TRBV11-1,NA,CASSLLAASPWMNTEAFF,TGTGCCAGCAGCCTTCTAGCAGCGAGTCCCTGGATGAACACTGAAGCTTTCTTT
TRBJ2-7,NA,TRBV11-2,NA,CASRPGTGAAEQYF,TGTGCCAGCAGGCCCGGGACTGGCGCGGCTGAGCAGTACTTC
TRBJ2-1,many,TRBV7-9,TRBD1,CASRLTGSEQFF,TGTGCCAGCAGGTTGACAGGGAGTGAGCAGTTCTTC
TRBJ1-1,NA,TRBV19,TRBD1,CASSPGGTGNVAFF,TGTGCCAGTAGTCCGGGGGGGACAGGGAACGTCGCTTTCTTT
TRBJ2-3,many,TRBV11-2,TRBD2,CASSPSGGNTDTQYF,TGTGCCAGCAGCCCGAGCGGGGGGAACACAGATACGCAGTATTTT
TRBJ2-1,many,TRBV28,NA,CASRMTSGYNEQFF,TGTGCCAGCAGAATGACTAGTGGCTACAATGAGCAGTTCTTC
TRBJ2-5,many,TRBV2,NA,CASDNQETQYF,TGTGCCAGTGACAACCAAGAGACCCAGTACTTC
TRBJ2-5,many,TRBV28,NA,CASSSRDIQETQYF,TGTGCCAGCAGTTCCCGGGACATACAAGAGACCCAGTACTTC
TRBJ2-1,many,TRBV27,TRBD1,CASSPSLDRGYNEQFF,TGTGCCAGCAGCCCAAGCCTGGACAGGGGCTACAATGAGCAGTTCTTC
TRBJ2-3,once,TRBV28,NA,CASSLDLNAQYF,TGTGCCAGCAGTTTAGACCTAAATGCGCAGTATTTT
TRBJ2-3,many,TRBV5-1,NA,CASSGGTASTDTQYF,TGCGCCAGCAGCGGAGGGACAGCCAGCACAGATACGCAGTATTTT
TRBJ2-7,NA,TRBV6-1,NA,CASSPLGGSNEQYF,TGTGCCAGCAGTCCCCTCGGGGGAAGCAACGAGCAGTACTTC
TRBJ2-1,many,TRBV12-5,TRBD2,CASGSWTSGANEQFF,TGTGCTAGTGGTTCCTGGACTAGCGGGGCCAATGAGCAGTTCTTC
TRBJ2-1,many,TRBV9,NA,CASSVDGGSYNEQFF,TGTGCCAGCAGCGTAGACGGGGGCTCCTACAATGAGCAGTTCTTC
TRBJ2-1,few,TRBV20-1,TRBD2,CSALQRASGSVHEQFF,TGCAGTGCTCTCCAGCGAGCTAGCGGGAGTGTCCATGAGCAGTTCTTC
TRBJ1-2,NA,TRBV7-2,NA,CASSSSGAASGYTF,TGTGCCAGCAGCTCTTCAGGGGCAGCCTCTGGCTACACCTTC
TRBJ1-2,NA,TRBV5-8,NA,CASSIQGGYGYTF,TGTGCCAGTAGTATTCAGGGTGGCTATGGCTACACCTTC
TRBJ2-1,NA,TRBV5-6,TRBD1,CASSAPRDRPYNEQFF,TGTGCCAGCAGCGCCCCCCGGGACAGGCCCTACAATGAGCAGTTCTTC
TRBJ2-2,NA,TRBV6-1,TRBD1,CASSQNRGRNTGELFF,TGTGCCAGCAGCCAGAACAGGGGGCGTAACACCGGGGAGCTGTTTTTT
TRBJ1-3,NA,TRBV29-1,NA,CSVEAGAGNTIYF,TGCAGCGTTGAGGCCGGGGCCGGAAACACCATATATTTT
TRBJ2-7,many,TRBV27,NA,CASSLSTGSSYEQYF,TGTGCCAGCAGTTTATCGACCGGGAGCTCCTACGAGCAGTACTTC
TRBJ1-2,NA,TRBV24-1,NA,CATSDLESGGGYTF,TGTGCCACCAGTGATTTAGAGAGTGGAGGAGGCTACACCTTC
TRBJ1-6,few,TRBV6-1,NA,CASTGYNSPLHF,TGTGCCAGCACCGGCTATAATTCACCCCTCCACTTT
TRBJ1-2,NA,TRBV6-1,TRBD1,CARGPDRAGCYTF,TGTGCCAGAGGGCCCGACAGGGCAGGGTGCTACACCTTC
TRBJ2-5,few,TRBV24-1,TRBD1,CATSDLVQGAKETQYF,TGTGCCACCAGTGATTTGGTGCAGGGGGCCAAAGAGACCCAGTACTTC
TRBJ1-2,NA,TRBV6-1,NA,CASSAKTPWAYGYTF,TGTGCCAGCAGTGCCAAGACTCCCTGGGCCTATGGCTACACCTTC
TRBJ1-3,many,TRBV30,NA,CAWTVSNTIYF,TGTGCCTGGACGGTCTCCAACACCATATATTTT
TRBJ2-5,few,TRBV7-2,NA,CASSWEVRGTQYF,TGTGCCAGCAGCTGGGAGGTCAGGGGGACCCAGTACTTC
TRBJ1-5,few,TRBV4-3,NA,CASSQDRLVTQPQHF,TGCGCCAGCAGCCAAGATAGGCTGGTAACTCAGCCCCAGCATTTT
TRBJ2-7,NA,TRBV5-1,NA,CASSLGVAGYEQYF,TGCGCCAGCAGCTTGGGGGTCGCGGGGTACGAGCAGTACTTC
TRBJ1-1,many,TRBV2,NA,CASILGSLTEAFF,TGTGCCAGCATCCTCGGTTCCCTCACTGAAGCTTTCTTT
TRBJ2-1,NA,TRBV5-1,TRBD1,CASSLGSTGGYNEQFF,TGCGCCAGCAGCTTGGGGTCAACAGGGGGCTACAATGAGCAGTTCTTC
TRBJ1-5,many,TRBV11-2,NA,CASSPRDTQPQHF,TGTGCCAGCAGCCCGCGGGACACTCAGCCCCAGCATTTT
TRBJ1-6,NA,TRBV6-1,NA,CASYLAAFNSPLHF,TGTGCCAGTTACCTAGCGGCCTTTAATTCACCCCTCCACTTT
TRBJ2-2,NA,TRBV7-9,TRBD2,CASSPLGGGLAGSTGELFF,TGTGCCAGCAGCCCCCTCGGGGGTGGACTAGCGGGGAGCACCGGGGAGCTGTTTTTT
TRBJ2-7,few,TRBV6-2/TRBV6-3,TRBD1,CASSSSVTGGDEQYF,TGTGCCAGCAGTTCCTCCGTAACAGGGGGCGACGAGCAGTACTTC
TRBJ2-4,many,TRBV30,TRBD2,CAWSGRRGKNIQYF,TGTGCCTGGAGTGGGAGGCGGGGGAAAAACATTCAGTACTTC
TRBJ2-4,few,TRBV29-1,TRBD2,CSVEGWDSGRARYIQYF,TGCAGCGTTGAGGGTTGGGATAGCGGGAGGGCTCGGTACATTCAGTACTTC
TRBJ2-7,many,TRBV20-1,NA,CSARKRTPGHEQYF,TGCAGTGCTAGGAAGCGAACCCCAGGCCACGAGCAGTACTTC
TRBJ1-1,many,TRBV2,TRBD1,CASSGQGAGDTEAFF,TGTGCCAGCAGTGGACAGGGGGCGGGGGACACTGAAGCTTTCTTT
TRBJ1-4,many,TRBV3-1,TRBD1,CASSLRDRSGEKLFF,TGTGCCAGCAGCCTCCGGGACAGAAGCGGTGAAAAACTGTTTTTT
TRBJ2-2,NA,TRBV3-1,TRBD1,CASSQDETGGSGELFF,TGTGCCAGCAGCCAAGATGAGACAGGGGGTTCTGGGGAGCTGTTTTTT
TRBJ2-5,NA,TRBV15,NA,CATSRDLLRRSTQYF,TGTGCCACCAGCAGAGATCTCCTCCGCCGGTCGACCCAGTACTTC
TRBJ2-5,many,TRBV27,TRBD1,CASSLGRGQHDETQYF,TGTGCCAGCAGTTTAGGAAGGGGGCAGCATGACGAGACCCAGTACTTC
TRBJ2-2,NA,TRBV19,TRBD2,CASSIITGGMNTGELFF,TGTGCCAGTAGTATAATAACGGGAGGTATGAACACCGGGGAGCTGTTTTTT
TRBJ1-2,many,TRBV7-9,NA,CASSLDWGYTF,TGTGCCAGCAGCTTGGACTGGGGCTACACCTTC
TRBJ1-2,NA,TRBV5-8,NA,CASPLEMIYGYTF,TGTGCCAGCCCCCTGGAGATGATCTATGGCTACACCTTC